These 7 T cell receptor beta chains share one sample of origin, sequenced in a study of Graves' ophthalmopathy and Graves' hyperthyroidism. Scientists amplified the TCR beta CDR3 regions from RNA transcripts. HTBI primers were used in a first-round RT-PCR, which preceded a second-round multiplex PCR. TCRdb reprocessed the multiplex PCR reads via MiXCR and lists one record per CDR3 protein. The sample lists about 220,000 distinct CDR3 sequences; about 22% were seen once. The specimen sequenced was peripheral blood. These receptors all come from a woman in her forties or fifties with Graves' ophthalmopathy.

This clonotype appeared a few times. This rearrangement joins TRBV11-2 to TRBJ2-7; D uncertain. This CDR3 is 15 amino acids long. Germline V gene data show CDR1 as SGHAT and CDR2 as FQNNGV. Trimming left V 0 bases short and J 4 bases short, with 13 bases between. The CDR3 region is CASSLDISPLYEQYF. The CDR3 DNA is TGTGCCAGCAGCTTAGATATTAGCCCGCTTTACGAGCAGTACTTC. The full variable domain, in which reference TRBV11-2 and TRBJ2-7 provide the parts outside the CDR3, is EAGVAQSPRYKIIEKRQSVAFWCNPISGHATLYWYQQILGQGPKLLIQFQNNGVVDDSQLPKDRFSAERLKGVDSTLKIQPAKLEDSAVYLCASSLDISPLYEQYFGPGTRLTVT.

This chain joins TRBV5-1 and TRBJ2-7; TRBD2 matches 11 bases. The CDR3 is made up of 17 amino acids. The germline V gene has CDR1 SGHRS and CDR2 YFSETQ. The V segment lost 4 bases and the J segment 3 bases; nucleotides outside the gene matches: 12. CDR3 in DNA: TGCGCCAGCAGCGCCGGCCTGGTACTAGCGGGAGACTACGAGCAGTACTTC. Its translation: CASSAGLVLAGDYEQYF.

The chain links TRBV6-1 to TRBJ1-5; no clear D gene. Per the germline V gene, CDR1 is MNHNS and CDR2 is SASEGT. The V end lost 1 base, the J end lost 2 bases, and 9 bases lay between the germline ends. This CDR3 spans 15 amino acids. The CDR3 DNA follows: TGTGCCAGCAGTGAAGGAGTGAGCGGCAATCAGCCCCAGCATTTT. It translates to CASSEGVSGNQPQHF.

This clonotype appeared many times. The chain links TRBV19 to TRBJ1-1, with no clear D. Germline V gene data show CDR1 as LNHDA and CDR2 as SQIVND (reference sequence). The CDR3 spans 15 residues. The V end was cut by 3 bases, the J end by 0 bases, with 11 bases between. CDR3 coding DNA: TGTGCCAGTAGTATCTCCGAGGGAGTGAACACTGAAGCTTTCTTT. Its translation: CASSISEGVNTEAFF.

This clonotype appeared many times. The rearrangement joins TRBV7-8 to TRBJ1-2; D is unresolved. Germline lookup yields CDR1 SGHVS and CDR2 FQNEAQ. The CDR3 consists of 17 residues. V gave up 2 bases and J gave up 3 bases, with 19 bases separating them. This CDR3 reads CASSLKRVEWADYGYTF. Written as DNA, the CDR3 is TGTGCCAGCAGCTTAAAGAGGGTTGAATGGGCGGACTATGGCTACACCTTC.

This clonotype has ten or more counts. The chain links TRBV5-1 to TRBJ1-2, with D hard to call. The CDR3 length is 12 residues. V shed 7 bases and J shed 5 bases, with 12 bases lying between them. Germline-derived CDR1 and CDR2 are SGHRS and YFSETQ. The DNA of the CDR3 is TGCGCCAGCGGACCATCCGATTATGGCTACACCTTC. It yields the protein CASGPSDYGYTF. Based on the CDR3 plus reference TRBV5-1 and TRBJ1-2, the full variable domain is KAGVTQTPRYLIKTRGQQVTLSCSPISGHRSVSWYQQTPGQGLQFLFEYFSETQRNKGNFPGRFSGRQFSNSRSEMNVSTLELGDSALYLCASGPSDYGYTFGSGTRLTVV.

This clonotype was counted many times. The chain links TRBV6-2 or TRBV6-3 to TRBJ1-5, with TRBD1 identical over 7 bases. The CDR3 spans 15 residues. CDR1 is MNHEY and CDR2 is SVGEGT in the germline V gene. With 6 bases clipped from V and 1 base from J, the junction kept 6 bases outside the gene matches. This CDR3 is CASRARDRSNQPQHF. The CDR3 coding sequence is TGTGCCAGCAGGGCCCGGGACAGAAGCAATCAGCCCCAGCATTTT.